This entry concerns a single T cell receptor beta chain. What this receptor recognizes is not known. Base qualities are missing; no much larger clone stands one base away. This sample was taken from a study of cytomegalovirus exposure and HLA in healthy donors (TCRdb year 2017). Describing the broader study: An earlier analysis of some 600 of the donors reported approximately 300 Gb of sequence data and roughly 120 million unique TCR beta sequences obtained from around 190 million T cells. An early release covering approximately 600 HLA-typed donors comprised approximately 300 gigabases of sequencing data and tens of millions of unique TCR sequences. Of the roughly 410 genotyped donors, approximately 81% were placed in the genetic ancestry cluster associated with self-reported Caucasian donors. The study aimed to test whether cataloging public T cell receptors could reveal signatures of past pathogen exposure. The study profiled the T cell repertoires of hundreds of subjects by immunosequencing and related them to cytomegalovirus serostatus. Along with the roughly 700-subject first cohort, a separate validation cohort of 120 different subjects was used. To predict cytomegalovirus infection status, the study combined high-throughput TCR immunosequencing, statistical association of individual TCRs with disease status, and machine learning. A later analysis re-analyzed previously published TCR beta repertoires from roughly 690 donors and added high-resolution HLA genotyping to study TCR occurrence patterns. Rather than drawing on any new phenotypic data, the later analysis identified candidate immune exposures from TCR beta sequences and the way those sequences occurred across donors. An earlier analysis of more than 450 of the donors used high-throughput TCR beta sequencing to judge whether each TCR beta V gene segment behaved as functional or pseudogenic. Donor age, sex, ethnicity and CMV serostatus were collected together with the repertoire data. Genome-wide SNP genotypes for about three fifths of the roughly 700 donors were used in a later genetic analysis, which treated that subset as a discovery cohort. All discovery cohort repertoires had been generated on a single sequencing platform. Class I and class II HLA loci were covered by the typing at four-digit resolution. The number of donors typed differed by locus, with about 629-630 for A, B, C, DRB1 and DQB1, around 500 for DQA1, 600 to 610 for DPA1, and 450 to 480 for DPB1. About 5 DR-DQ haplotypes were handled as single units for association and clustering, since linkage in the cohort was strong. Across about 380 genotyped donors of the cohort, an average of about 220,000 unique TCR beta nucleotide sequences per donor were sequenced, and about a sixth of those sequences were non-productive. What the study reported, not specific to this receptor: A total of around 150 TCR beta chains were listed by the study as associated with cytomegalovirus. According to a later genetic analysis, donors in an Asian-associated ancestry cluster had fewer N-insertions in productive TCRs than the approximately 650-donor mean. CMV serostatus was the only immune exposure information available for the cohort. In this cohort, only TCR beta chains were sequenced, and detectable features were limited by the absence of alpha or paired-chain data. When HLA alleles, especially DR and DQ, strongly co-occurred, attributing TCR associations to individual alleles was difficult. Broadly in line with IMGT annotations, most TCR beta V segments showed up in productive rearrangements about 87% or about 30% of the time in an earlier analysis of several hundred of the donors. An association between a missense DCLRE1C variant and V-gene and J-gene trimming of TCR beta chains was found in a later genetic analysis and replicated in an independent cohort. The authors suggested that the approach could potentially be extended to other disease states and immunological phenotypes. A later analysis found that most CMV-associated TCR beta chains appeared HLA-restricted, with HLA associations seemingly driven largely by CMV exposure. A few of the identified cytomegalovirus-associated TCR beta chains were confirmed in vitro to be specific for cytomegalovirus antigens. In both the original and validation cohorts, the classifier was reported to diagnose cytomegalovirus status with high specificity and sensitivity. Compared with equally common non-associated chains, HLA-associated TCR beta chains in a later analysis were more clonally expanded and had lower generation probabilities. In a later analysis, 16,951 TCR beta sequences were associated with specific HLA alleles at a false discovery rate of 0.05. About 17 rarely observed V segments, including chromosome 9 orphons, were excluded from the earlier analysis of 550 to 700 of the donors because counts were too low. The sequencing pipeline was judged likely to have produced a cluster of highly shared sequence variants as a technical artifact. Presence/absence analyses assumed roughly uniform sequencing depth across donors, an assumption that may not hold. In a later analysis, several top co-occurrence clusters were reported to appear linked to parvovirus B19, influenza, CMV and Epstein-Barr virus. In a later analysis, the rate of TCR association differed among HLA loci, with DRB1 alleles having the most associated TCRs and HLA-C alleles having the fewest. Correlated functional status among segregating V segments might be attributable to linkage disequilibrium, but an unknown experimental factor could not be ruled out. Some IMGT-functional V segments, including TRBV6-2 and TRBV6-3, could not be distinguished by the 87-base-pair reads and were therefore excluded. Most TCR sequences were seen in very few donors, while some public TCRs were found in many individuals. A further reported finding was that TCR beta sequences accurately predicted the HLA-A and HLA-B alleles for most subjects in the first cohort. Because HLA typing was unavailable for some donors at each locus, only the typed subset was used in association tests.

The cohort comprised under 700 healthy bone marrow donors. At the time of sampling, every cohort member was nominally healthy, though immune exposures that went unrecorded were likely present. The donor was CMV seropositive and belonged to the group of a few hundred seropositive cohort members. Every donor gave a peripheral blood sample, and the peripheral blood mononuclear cells from that sample were used for TCR beta sequencing. The Qiagen DNeasy Blood Extraction Kit was used to extract genomic DNA from the blood cell samples. Receptor amplification or capture employed the immunoSEQ multiplex PCR assay. The multiplex PCR relied on a mix of 60 forward primers for TCR Vbeta segments and 13 reverse primers for TCR Jbeta segments. Amplification of the CDR3 region of rearranged TCR beta genes was performed with a multiplex PCR assay on genomic DNA. The amplified TCR beta libraries were sequenced on the Illumina HiSeq System as 87-base-pair reads. The original methods were these. A later analysis tallied approximately 87 million unique TCR beta chains across the approximately 670 repertoires, and some 10 million of those chains were shared by two or more donors. Raw reads were error-corrected and collapsed into unique sequences with a nearest-neighbor algorithm that merged closely related sequences to remove PCR and sequencing errors. To assign V, D and J gene segments, CDR3 sequences were aligned to IMGT reference sequences. For a sequence to be retained, at least a six-nucleotide match to both a V gene segment and a J gene segment was required. Rearrangements were called productive when the CDR3 lacked stop codons and stayed in frame with V and J; all others were non-productive. CDR3 was defined by IMGT convention, running from the second conserved V-encoded cysteine to the conserved J-encoded phenylalanine. In an earlier analysis of approximately 590 of the donors, sequences lacking an unambiguous match to a single V gene segment were excluded. In an earlier analysis of several hundred of the donors, a V segment was called functional when productive rearrangements were above 56.7%, and segregating when the standard deviation between donors exceeded 5%. A statistical classification framework was built to diagnose cytomegalovirus status from the catalog of TCR beta chain sequences. A later analysis assigned V and J genes by comparing TCR nucleotide sequences with IMGT/GENE-DB human TR gene sequences. In a later analysis, CDR3 sequences and most-parsimonious VDJ recombination scenarios were assigned using the TCRdist pipeline. A later analysis defined each TCR beta chain by its CDR3 amino acid sequence plus V-gene family, and excluded reads lacking a unique V-gene family. To address suspected cross-contamination and a sequencing artifact, a later analysis removed roughly 640 highly shared, low-generation-probability nucleotide sequences. In a later analysis, a clonal expansion index for each public chain was calculated from normalized within-repertoire ranks of inferred template counts. In a later analysis, generation probabilities were computed with a VDJ recombination model fitted to out-of-frame rearrangements, and the resulting probabilities were checked against IGoR. A later analysis scored TCR-TCR, TCR-HLA and TCR-CMV co-occurrence with hypergeometric tests, applying a repertoire-size bias correction to TCR pairs. To estimate false discovery rates, a later analysis permuted the HLA or CMV assignments 20 times. In a later analysis, co-occurring TCRs were grouped using DBSCAN, and TCRdist sequence similarity was added for clustering within HLA-allele-positive subsets. Repertoires with fewer than 30,000 or more than 120,000 public chains were left out of co-occurrence clustering, as were four to six repertoires with anomalous nucleotide sharing. TCRdb stores this immuneACCESS table with in-frame sequences only. Part of the clones is absent; in the studies checked, under half of the shortfall reflects unresolved V genes, and no reason is known for the rest. D and trimming were read from the DNA, whereas the V and J calls and clone size are those reported in that table. A total of 300,000 or so clones appear in this sample, 84% of them only once. 2% of the sample comes from the top ten.

Per the germline V gene, ENHRY is the CDR1 and SYGVKD is the CDR2. From its cysteine to its phenylalanine, the CDR3 spans 18 amino acids. Only CDR3 DNA is held: 54 bases, read in frame from base 1. The germline V and J ends show losses of 4 bases and 1 base respectively, and no gene match explains 10 bases of the junction. The sequenced sample consisted of PBMCs. This chain joins TRBV10-3 to TRBJ2-1; 10 of the junction bases match TRBD2. The clonotype comes from a woman aged 40 to 49 in good health and CMV-seropositive. This receptor has the CDR3 CAISVNLAGETSYNEQFF. The DNA is TGTGCCATCAGTGTAAATCTAGCGGGAGAAACTTCCTACAATGAGCAGTTCTTC.